A selection of T cell receptor beta chains follows, all from one sample in a study of T-cell memory formation after mild COVID-19. TCRdb redid the calling of the 5' RACE reads with MiXCR, one entry per CDR3 protein. The sample has some 600,000 distinct CDR3 sequences; 15% to 20% are singletons. The sample taken for sequencing was PBMCs or a T cell subset sorted from them (not recorded which). The receptors stem from an adult woman who had mild COVID-19 (a few samples of this study predate the infection). Cell type and time point are not known. CDR3s include the opening cysteine and the closing phenylalanine or tryptophan. The D gene is left open where the match is weak. The size field is filled for only some rows; it gives once, few, many or a size class.

>NA|NA|TRBV28|TRBJ1-5
CASSASGFFSNQPQHF
TGTGCCAGCAGTGCGTCAGGGTTTTTCAGCAATCAGCCCCAGCATTTT
>NA|few|TRBV20-1|TRBJ2-5
CSARGHLLAAQETQYF
TGCAGTGCTAGAGGACATTTGTTAGCGGCGCAAGAGACCCAGTACTTC
>NA|NA|TRBV4-3|TRBJ2-7
CASSQESGFDEQYF
TGCGCCAGCAGCCAAGAGTCAGGGTTCGACGAGCAGTACTTC
>NA|NA|TRBV29-1|TRBJ1-2
CSVGGRGGYTF
TGCAGCGTTGGGGGTCGTGGAGGCTACACCTTC
>TRBD1|NA|TRBV5-5|TRBJ2-7
CASTAGQGMDEQYF
TGTGCCAGCACCGCGGGACAGGGGATGGACGAGCAGTACTTC
>TRBD2|few|TRBV6-2/TRBV6-3|TRBJ2-1
CASSKTSGRENEQFF
TGTGCCAGCAGCAAGACTAGCGGGAGGGAGAATGAGCAGTTCTTC
>TRBD2|NA|TRBV2|TRBJ2-5
CASSEAIAGVRETQYF
TGTGCCAGCAGTGAAGCCATAGCGGGAGTCCGAGAGACCCAGTACTTC
>NA|NA|TRBV7-9|TRBJ2-5
CASSFGETQETQYF
TGTGCCAGCAGCTTTGGGGAAACTCAAGAGACCCAGTACTTC
>NA|few|TRBV5-1|TRBJ2-2
CASSEEGGGTGELFF
TGCGCCAGCAGCGAGGAGGGGGGCGGAACCGGGGAGCTGTTTTTT
>NA|NA|TRBV27|TRBJ1-5
CASSPTRHRWSQPQHF
TGTGCCAGCAGTCCCACCAGACATAGATGGAGTCAGCCCCAGCATTTT
>NA|NA|TRBV21-1|TRBJ2-7
CASSKWVGLAGLSYEQYF
TGTGCCAGCAGCAAATGGGTGGGACTAGCGGGGCTCTCCTACGAGCAGTACTTC
>TRBD2|few|TRBV20-1|TRBJ2-1
CSARYSGRAPSYNEQFF
TGCAGTGCTAGGTATAGCGGGAGGGCTCCCTCCTACAATGAGCAGTTCTTC
>NA|few|TRBV12-3/TRBV12-4|TRBJ2-7
CASAGMLLSTEQYF
TGTGCCAGCGCGGGTATGCTGCTTAGTACCGAGCAGTACTTC
>NA|few|TRBV7-8|TRBJ2-1
CASSPPEKSYNEQFF
TGTGCCAGCAGCCCCCCGGAGAAATCCTACAATGAGCAGTTCTTC
>TRBD1|few|TRBV5-4|TRBJ2-7
CASSLWDRETGEQYF
TGTGCCAGCAGCTTATGGGACAGGGAAACGGGCGAGCAGTACTTC
>NA|NA|TRBV30|TRBJ1-2
CAWSVPHTTNYGYTF
TGTGCCTGGAGTGTACCACACACTACTAACTATGGCTACACCTTC